This is a list of T cell receptor beta chains from one sample in a study of lymphopenia after photon versus proton radiotherapy. Assay used: immunoSEQ multiplex PCR; TCRdb lists only in-frame clones, some missing. The sample records approximately 91,000 clones, about 83% being singletons. This specimen was peripheral blood, taken from a patient treated with proton-based radiotherapy. The receptors stem from a man aged 55 to 70 with pancreatic cancer. Both conserved end residues are part of each CDR3. A D gene is named only where the DNA matches it firmly. A row's size may be missing; if present it is once, few, many or a size class.

D,V,length,size,J,CDR3,DNA
TRBD2,TRBV10-3,14,NA,TRBJ2-7,CAIMGTSGGYEQYF,TGTGCCATCATGGGGACTAGCGGGGGTTACGAGCAGTACTTC
NA,TRBV15,15,NA,TRBJ1-5,CATSRDGSRGQPQHF,TGTGCCACCAGCAGAGATGGGTCTCGGGGTCAGCCCCAGCATTTT
NA,TRBV6-1,14,NA,TRBJ2-1,CASSATRSYNEQFF,TGTGCCAGCAGCGCGACTCGCTCCTACAATGAGCAGTTCTTC
TRBD2,TRBV7-9,16,NA,TRBJ2-5,CASSFSGRGLEETQYF,TGTGCCAGCAGCTTTAGCGGGAGGGGCCTCGAAGAGACCCAGTACTTC
NA,TRBV6-1,14,NA,TRBJ2-7,CASQETYSTYEQYF,TGTGCCAGCCAAGAGACATATTCTACCTACGAGCAGTACTTC
NA,TRBV27,15,NA,TRBJ1-5,CASSLGMVGNQPQHF,TGTGCCAGCAGTTTAGGAATGGTGGGCAATCAGCCCCAGCATTTT
TRBD1,TRBV30,15,NA,TRBJ1-5,CAWSDRQGAKQPQHF,TGTGCCTGGAGTGACCGACAGGGGGCGAAGCAGCCCCAGCATTTT
NA,TRBV12-5,12,once,TRBJ2-1,CASGSTRHEQFF,TGTGCTAGTGGTTCGACAAGGCACGAGCAGTTCTTC
NA,TRBV6-6,13,NA,TRBJ2-7,CASSSRTEGEQYF,TGTGCCAGCAGTTCCAGGACAGAGGGCGAGCAGTACTTC
NA,TRBV5-1,15,NA,TRBJ2-5,CASSFGTAGQETQYF,TGCGCCAGCAGCTTCGGGACAGCGGGCCAAGAGACCCAGTACTTC
NA,TRBV2,15,NA,TRBJ1-5,CASSEEYGGSQPQHF,TGTGCCAGCAGTGAAGAGTACGGGGGGAGTCAGCCCCAGCATTTT
TRBD1,TRBV19,15,few,TRBJ1-4,CASSSAGGINEKLFF,TGTGCCAGTAGTTCGGCAGGGGGGATTAATGAAAAACTGTTTTTT
TRBD2,TRBV11-3,12,NA,TRBJ2-3,CASSGLAGTQYF,TGTGCCAGCAGCGGACTAGCTGGTACGCAGTATTTT
TRBD1,TRBV11-2,14,NA,TRBJ1-1,CASSRQGELTEAFF,TGTGCCAGCAGCCGACAGGGGGAACTCACTGAAGCTTTCTTT
TRBD1,TRBV19,15,NA,TRBJ1-1,CASSMGGQKNTEAFF,TGTGCCAGTAGTATGGGGGGACAGAAGAACACTGAAGCTTTCTTT
TRBD1,TRBV10-3,16,NA,TRBJ2-7,CAISESGQGESYEQYF,TGTGCCATCAGTGAGTCCGGACAGGGGGAATCCTACGAGCAGTACTTC
TRBD2,TRBV19,13,NA,TRBJ2-5,CASKDSGKETQYF,TGTGCCAGTAAGGATAGCGGGAAGGAGACCCAGTACTTC
NA,TRBV5-1,14,NA,TRBJ2-5,CASSLQKLEETQYF,TGCGCCAGCAGCTTGCAAAAACTGGAAGAGACCCAGTACTTC
TRBD2,TRBV28,17,NA,TRBJ2-2,CASSPSGSPPLAGELFF,TGTGCCAGCAGTCCTAGCGGTTCCCCCCCTTTGGCCGGGGAGCTGTTTTTT
NA,TRBV5-1,13,NA,TRBJ1-1,CASSRRTATEAFF,TGCGCCAGCAGCCGAAGGACAGCAACTGAAGCTTTCTTT
TRBD2,TRBV4-2,16,once,TRBJ2-1,CASSQGLALRLNEQFF,TGTGCCAGCAGCCAAGGACTAGCGCTGAGGCTCAATGAGCAGTTCTTC
TRBD2,TRBV28,20,NA,TRBJ2-7,CASNLPREAGTSGIAYEQYF,TGTGCCAGCAACCTCCCCCGGGAGGCGGGGACTAGCGGGATAGCCTACGAGCAGTACTTC
NA,TRBV28,15,NA,TRBJ2-7,CASSLERDTTYEQYF,TGTGCCAGCAGTTTGGAGCGGGACACCACCTACGAGCAGTACTTC
NA,TRBV6-5,15,few,TRBJ1-1,CASAVRGVQGTEAFF,TGTGCCAGCGCGGTGCGGGGGGTCCAGGGCACTGAAGCTTTCTTT
NA,TRBV30,13,NA,TRBJ1-1,CAWKDQGGSEAFF,TGTGCCTGGAAGGATCAGGGAGGGAGTGAAGCTTTCTTT
TRBD2,TRBV7-2,15,NA,TRBJ2-1,CASSLSSGSYNEQFF,TGTGCCAGCAGCTTATCTAGCGGGAGCTACAATGAGCAGTTCTTC
TRBD1,TRBV11-3,13,few,TRBJ1-2,CASSGDSVYGYTF,TGTGCCAGCAGCGGGGACAGTGTCTATGGCTACACCTTC
TRBD2,TRBV27,18,few,TRBJ2-3,CASSLRGVLRLAQDTQYF,TGTGCCAGCAGCCTTCGGGGGGTTTTAAGACTAGCGCAAGATACGCAGTATTTT
TRBD1,TRBV7-9,13,NA,TRBJ2-7,CASSLPGTDEQYF,TGTGCCAGCAGCTTACCAGGGACAGACGAGCAGTACTTC
NA,TRBV11-3,14,NA,TRBJ1-1,CASSLDLVGVEAFF,TGTGCCAGCAGCTTAGATTTGGTCGGCGTAGAAGCTTTCTTT
TRBD1,TRBV7-8,16,NA,TRBJ2-5,CASSFESGQGVGTQYF,TGTGCCAGCAGCTTCGAGTCGGGACAGGGTGTCGGGACCCAGTACTTC
TRBD1,TRBV7-9,13,NA,TRBJ1-2,CASSLRQGGGYTF,TGTGCCAGCAGCTTGAGACAGGGGGGCGGCTACACCTTC
NA,TRBV19,12,NA,TRBJ1-1,CASQGGLTEAFF,TGTGCCAGCCAAGGGGGGCTCACTGAAGCTTTCTTT
NA,TRBV18,19,few,TRBJ2-4,CASSPPTQLVGEAKNIQYF,TGTGCCAGCTCACCCCCGACTCAGCTGGTTGGGGAGGCCAAAAACATTCAGTACTTC
NA,TRBV23-1,14,NA,TRBJ2-3,CASRGQPYTDTQYF,TGCGCCAGCAGGGGCCAGCCCTACACAGATACGCAGTATTTT
NA,TRBV18,15,once,TRBJ2-4,CASSPTGTRKNIQYF,TGTGCCAGCTCACCCACCGGTACTAGAAAAAACATTCAGTACTTC
NA,TRBV6-1,13,NA,TRBJ2-3,CATLGLLTDTQYF,TGTGCCACCCTTGGACTACTCACAGATACGCAGTATTTT
NA,TRBV29-1,14,few,TRBJ2-5,CSVRQRGLQETQYF,TGCAGCGTCCGACAGAGGGGCCTCCAAGAGACCCAGTACTTC
TRBD2,TRBV7-9,16,NA,TRBJ2-3,CASSLVVAGDTDTQYF,TGTGCCAGCAGCTTAGTGGTAGCGGGAGATACAGATACGCAGTATTTT
NA,TRBV7-6,17,once,TRBJ2-7,CASSLNREGWSSYEQYF,TGTGCCAGCAGCTTAAATCGTGAGGGATGGAGCTCCTACGAGCAGTACTTC
NA,TRBV7-8,13,NA,TRBJ1-1,CASSLGGDTEAFF,TGTGCCAGCAGCTTAGGGGGGGACACTGAAGCTTTCTTT
NA,TRBV27,15,NA,TRBJ2-7,CASSSSGTASYEQYF,TGTGCCAGCAGTTCCTCCGGGACGGCGAGTTACGAGCAGTACTTC
TRBD2,TRBV2,16,NA,TRBJ2-1,CASSALAGVSYNEQFF,TGTGCCAGCAGTGCATTAGCGGGAGTGTCCTACAATGAGCAGTTCTTC
TRBD1,TRBV7-2,15,NA,TRBJ2-3,CASSLNRGRTDTQYF,TGTGCCAGCAGCTTAAACAGGGGGCGCACAGATACGCAGTATTTT
NA,TRBV4-1,18,NA,TRBJ2-6,CASSQRSGVGDGANVLTF,TGCGCCAGCAGCCAGCGGTCCGGAGTTGGCGATGGGGCCAACGTCCTGACTTTC
NA,TRBV5-6,14,NA,TRBJ1-1,CASSLRVKGTEAFF,TGTGCCAGCAGCTTGAGGGTGAAAGGAACTGAAGCTTTCTTT
NA,TRBV30,12,NA,TRBJ1-3,CAWTRSGNTIYF,TGTGCCTGGACTAGATCTGGAAACACCATATATTTT
TRBD2,TRBV5-1,14,NA,TRBJ2-5,CASSMTSGKETQYF,TGCGCCAGCAGCATGACTAGCGGGAAAGAGACCCAGTACTTC
NA,TRBV30,14,NA,TRBJ2-2,CAWSVAPARGELFF,TGTGCCTGGAGTGTAGCGCCTGCCCGTGGGGAGCTGTTTTTT
NA,TRBV2,14,NA,TRBJ2-3,CASGPPRSTDTQYF,TGTGCCAGCGGGCCCCCAAGGAGCACAGATACGCAGTATTTT
NA,TRBV5-8,17,NA,TRBJ2-7,CASSGLSGGQFSYEQYF,TGTGCCAGCAGCGGTCTATCCGGGGGGCAGTTCTCCTACGAGCAGTACTTC
NA,TRBV6-5,14,NA,TRBJ2-3,CASSPLRWTDTQYF,TGTGCCAGCAGCCCCCTGAGGTGGACAGATACGCAGTATTTT
NA,TRBV29-1,13,NA,TRBJ1-1,CSARPGLNTEAFF,TGCAGCGCTCGGCCCGGACTGAACACTGAAGCTTTCTTT